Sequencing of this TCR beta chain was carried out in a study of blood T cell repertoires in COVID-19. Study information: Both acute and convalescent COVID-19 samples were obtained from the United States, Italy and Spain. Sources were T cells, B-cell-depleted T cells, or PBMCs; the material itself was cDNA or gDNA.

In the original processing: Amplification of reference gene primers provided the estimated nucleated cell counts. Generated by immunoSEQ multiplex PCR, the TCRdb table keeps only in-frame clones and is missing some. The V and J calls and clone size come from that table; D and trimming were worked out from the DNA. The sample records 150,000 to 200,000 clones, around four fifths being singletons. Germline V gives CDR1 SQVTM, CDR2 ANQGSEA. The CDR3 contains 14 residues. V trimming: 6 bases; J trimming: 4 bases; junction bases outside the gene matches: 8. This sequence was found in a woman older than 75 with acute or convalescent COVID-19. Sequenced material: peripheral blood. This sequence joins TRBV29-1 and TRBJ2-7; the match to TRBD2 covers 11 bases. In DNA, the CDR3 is TGCAGCGTCATATTACTAGCGGGAGAGTACGAGCAGTACTTC. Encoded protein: CSVILLAGEYEQYF.